A selection of T cell receptor beta chains follows, all from one sample in a study of cytomegalovirus exposure and HLA in healthy donors. Produced via immunoSEQ multiplex PCR; TCRdb's table is partial and in-frame only. The sample yields some 170,000 clones, about nine tenths seen once. Sequencing input: PBMCs. The receptors stem from a man younger than 30 in good health and CMV-seropositive. CDR3s include the opening cysteine and the closing phenylalanine or tryptophan. A D gene is named only where the DNA matches it firmly. For some rows the clone size is stated as once, few or many, or as a class when expanded; others skip it.

D | J | V | size | CDR3 | DNA
. | TRBJ2-3 | TRBV15 | once | CATSIVRDTDTQYF | TGTGCCACCAGCATTGTCCGGGATACCGATACGCAGTATTTT
TRBD2 | TRBJ2-3 | TRBV29-1 | few | CSVDRGGTDTQYF | TGCAGCGTTGATCGCGGGGGGACAGATACGCAGTATTTT
TRBD2 | TRBJ2-1 | TRBV27 | . | CASSPGLAGVLFF | TGTGCCAGCTCCCCCGGCCTAGCGGGAGTTCTGTTCTTC
. | TRBJ2-3 | TRBV18 | . | CASSVPWATTQYF | TGTGCCAGCTCCGTCCCCTGGGCCACTACGCAGTATTTT
. | TRBJ2-3 | TRBV25-1 | . | CASSERGSRTDTQYF | TGTGCCAGCAGTGAACGGGGGAGTAGAACAGATACGCAGTATTTT
TRBD1 | TRBJ1-5 | TRBV6-5 | . | CASSSTGYGQPQHF | TGTGCCAGCAGCTCGACAGGGTATGGTCAGCCCCAGCATTTT
. | TRBJ1-1 | TRBV29-1 | . | CSGVTQAVEAFF | TGCAGCGGGGTGACACAGGCCGTAGAAGCTTTCTTT
TRBD1 | TRBJ1-1 | TRBV13 | . | CASSPGQGLEAFF | TGTGCCAGCAGCCCTGGACAGGGGCTTGAAGCTTTCTTT
. | TRBJ1-6 | TRBV21-1 | . | CASSEYRQPVDSPLHF | TGTGCCAGCAGCGAATACAGACAGCCTGTTGATTCACCCCTCCACTTT
TRBD1 | TRBJ2-7 | TRBV9 | once | CASSVDGTGGTYEQYF | TGTGCCAGCAGCGTAGACGGGACAGGGGGTACCTACGAGCAGTACTTC
. | TRBJ2-5 | TRBV11-1 | . | CASSLGGAETQYF | TGTGCCAGCAGCTTAGGCGGGGCCGAGACCCAGTACTTC
. | TRBJ1-1 | TRBV19 | . | CASSPGGPMNTEAFF | TGTGCCAGTAGCCCCGGGGGACCTATGAACACTGAAGCTTTCTTT
. | TRBJ2-2 | TRBV5-1 | . | CASSLGLASNTGELFF | TGCGCCAGCAGCTTGGGGCTAGCGAGCAACACCGGGGAGCTGTTTTTT
TRBD1 | TRBJ2-7 | TRBV5-4 | . | CASSSFSGTGYLGSYEQYF | TGTGCCAGCAGCTCATTTTCCGGGACAGGTTATTTGGGCTCCTACGAGCAGTACTTC
. | TRBJ2-3 | TRBV19 | . | CASSIGTDTQYF | TGTGCCAGTAGTATCGGCACAGATACGCAGTATTTT
TRBD1 | TRBJ2-5 | TRBV7-9 | . | CASTQADRDQETQYF | TGTGCCAGCACCCAGGCGGACAGGGACCAAGAGACCCAGTACTTC
TRBD2 | TRBJ2-7 | TRBV4-3 | . | CASSQSNVAGDATYEQYF | TGCGCCAGCAGCCAATCCAACGTAGCGGGAGACGCCACCTACGAGCAGTACTTC
TRBD1 | TRBJ1-2 | TRBV2 | once | CASSEKARGQSNYGYTF | TGTGCCAGCAGTGAAAAGGCACGGGGACAGTCTAACTATGGCTACACCTTC
. | TRBJ1-2 | TRBV4-1 | . | CASAHLMGAGYTF | TGCGCCAGCGCCCATCTTATGGGCGCGGGCTACACCTTC
TRBD1 | TRBJ1-3 | TRBV5-6 | . | CASSLGQGKSGNTIYF | TGTGCCAGCAGCTTGGGACAGGGTAAATCTGGAAACACCATATATTTT